Shown below are 6 T cell receptor beta chains from a single sample sequenced in a study of blood T cell repertoires in COVID-19. Using immunoSEQ multiplex PCR, the repertoire was profiled, and TCRdb retains in-frame clones only, with some absent. In the table there are 190,000 or so clones, approximately 90% of which are singletons. Sequencing was done on a sample of PBMCs or T cells enriched from blood (not recorded which). All receptors derive from a woman aged 25 to 39 who had recovered from COVID-19.

The J gene is TRBJ1-1, the V gene TRBV7-3; 8 bases match TRBD1. CDR1 and CDR2 from the germline V gene are SGHTA and FQGTGA. The ends lost 0 bases at V and 0 bases at J; junction bases unmatched: 3. CDR3 length equals 16 residues. CDR3 sequence reads: CASSLTGTGVNTEAFF. The CDR3 DNA is TGTGCCAGCAGCTTAACAGGGACAGGAGTGAACACTGAAGCTTTCTTT.

The chain recombines TRBV15 with TRBJ2-1; 14 positions agree with TRBD2. The V gene's germline CDR1 is LNHNV and CDR2 YYDKDF (reference sequence). V dropped 0 bases and J dropped 5; count of bases not matched to a gene: 6. CDR3 length equals 18 residues. This CDR3 is CATSRETSGRAFDNEQFF. Here the CDR3 DNA reads TGTGCCACCAGCAGAGAGACTAGCGGGAGGGCCTTTGACAATGAGCAGTTCTTC.

This clone was counted a few times. The genes are TRBV4-2 and TRBJ1-6, with 7 bases lining up with TRBD1. Looked up from germline, CDR1 is LGHNA and CDR2 is YNFKEQ. With V trimmed by 3 bases and J by 10 bases, 12 bases remained unmatched. The CDR3 consists of 16 residues. CDR3 sequence (DNA): TGTGCCAGCAGCCACAACCGACAGGGCCGGGACTCACCCCTCCACTTT. It is translated as CASSHNRQGRDSPLHF.

The chain carries TRBV7-9 and TRBJ2-1; 8 bases align to TRBD1. This CDR3 contains 12 residues. Germline CDR1 is SEHNR and CDR2 is FQNEAQ (reference sequence). V lost 5 bases and J lost 8; bases outside the gene matches: 2. The CDR3 protein is CASSGQGDEQFF. CDR3 in DNA: TGTGCCAGCAGCGGACAGGGCGATGAGCAGTTCTTC.

The chain combines TRBV19 with TRBJ1-4; 9 bases agree with TRBD1. The germline V gene has CDR1 LNHDA and CDR2 SQIVND (reference sequence). This CDR3 has 16 residues. V was pared by 6 bases and J by 0 bases, with 5 bases of the junction left unmatched. The CDR3 region is CASRGDRETTNEKLFF. The CDR3 DNA follows: TGTGCCAGTAGGGGGGACAGGGAGACAACTAATGAAAAACTGTTTTTT.

This clone was seen only once. The V call is TRBV11-2, the J call TRBJ2-2, with 8 bases identical to TRBD2. Germline CDR1 is SGHAT and CDR2 is FQNNGV. The CDR3 sequence is 15 residues long. The ends lost 1 base at V and 4 bases at J; junction bases unmatched: 2. This CDR3 is CASSLGAGGTGELFF. CDR3 nucleotides: TGTGCCAGCAGCTTAGGCGCGGGGGGCACCGGGGAGCTGTTTTTT.